Listed here is a single TCR beta chain. Starting material for RNA and DNA co-extraction consisted of roughly 20-34 mg of unsorted bulk tissue. The sample comes from a study of tumor-infiltrating lymphocytes in primary liver carcinoma. The CDR3 consists of 13 residues. V was shortened by 10 bases and J by 5 bases, with 14 bases between the two germline ends. Priming with a constant-region primer yielded TCR beta cDNA from around 540 ng total RNA. Libraries for TCR beta were built through three nested multiplex PCR rounds, which together made up a slightly modified ARM-PCR procedure. In the first two PCR rounds, TRBV1-TRBV30 forward primers were paired with a C-beta reverse primer, and each round lasted about 10 cycles. In TCRdb, the multiplex PCR reads were re-called with MiXCR into one record per CDR3 protein. This sample yields some 110,000 distinct CDR3 sequences, of which around 83% are seen a single time; around 21% belongs to the top ten.

This TCR was sampled from a man aged 35 to 55 with primary liver carcinoma and hepatitis B virus infection. The sequenced sample was liver tumor tissue from sampling region 3. Subset meaning: tumor region T3, left-lateral pole. The chain uses TRBV12-3 or TRBV12-4 and TRBJ2-2; D perhaps matches TRBD1 (5 bases). The CDR3 coding sequence is TGTGCCAACAATCAGGGTAGGACCGGGGAGCTGTTTTTT. Protein product: CANNQGRTGELFF.